The clone carrying this T cell receptor (beta chain) has a count of ten or more. Its antigen is currently unknown. One end of the junction varies from germline; a read error may be responsible. Researchers took RNA transcripts and amplified the TCR beta CDR3 regions from them. HTBI primers were the set used in a first-round RT-PCR of the TCR CDR3. TCRdb passed the multiplex PCR reads through MiXCR, listing each CDR3 protein once. The sample includes approximately 530,000 distinct CDR3 sequences, over 15% of them seen just once. Germline V CDR1 and CDR2: SNHLY, FYNNEI. The CDR3 runs to 13 residues. The data were obtained in a study of T cells in Graves' hyperthyroidism and ophthalmopathy. Study-level results: Ophthalmopathy prediction by the model preceded onset by a median roughly 6 months. Through a model of 13 V-J features, ophthalmopathy was separated from stable hyperthyroidism.

V and J are TRBV2 and TRBJ2-7, with no clear D. The receptor comes from a woman aged 18-29 years with Graves' hyperthyroidism. Sequencing was performed on blood. CDR3 nucleotide sequence: TGTGCCAGCAGAGAAGAAATTCTCTACGAGCAGTACTTC. This translates into CASREEILYEQYF.